This section outlines one T cell receptor beta chain sequence together with its context. Its matching antigen is unknown. Germline V gene sequence: CDR1 SGHDN, CDR2 FVKESK. The V and J ends lost 1 base and 2 bases, in that order; junction bases with no gene match: 3. The CDR3 is 15 residues long. The PCR was carried out with 60 Vbeta primers and 13 Jbeta primers. The protocol was immunoSEQ multiplex PCR, while the TCRdb copy is restricted to in-frame clones and leaves out a portion. The profile shows 150,000 or so clones, roughly 80% of them singletons. These data belong to a study of cytomegalovirus exposure and HLA in healthy donors. General study results and limits: Most subjects had HLA-A and HLA-B alleles reportedly predicted accurately by TCR beta sequences. The investigators catalogued 164 TCR beta chains as cytomegalovirus-associated. Later work showed greater clonal expansion in HLA-associated TCR beta chains than in equally common others.

This rearrangement joins TRBV14 to TRBJ2-7; 9 nucleotides agree with TRBD2. The sequence derives from a male donor in good health and CMV-seronegative. The sequenced sample consisted of PBMCs. DNA for the CDR3: TGTGCCAGCAGCCAAGTCCGCGGGAGGGCCTACGAGCAGTACTTC. It codes for CASSQVRGRAYEQYF.